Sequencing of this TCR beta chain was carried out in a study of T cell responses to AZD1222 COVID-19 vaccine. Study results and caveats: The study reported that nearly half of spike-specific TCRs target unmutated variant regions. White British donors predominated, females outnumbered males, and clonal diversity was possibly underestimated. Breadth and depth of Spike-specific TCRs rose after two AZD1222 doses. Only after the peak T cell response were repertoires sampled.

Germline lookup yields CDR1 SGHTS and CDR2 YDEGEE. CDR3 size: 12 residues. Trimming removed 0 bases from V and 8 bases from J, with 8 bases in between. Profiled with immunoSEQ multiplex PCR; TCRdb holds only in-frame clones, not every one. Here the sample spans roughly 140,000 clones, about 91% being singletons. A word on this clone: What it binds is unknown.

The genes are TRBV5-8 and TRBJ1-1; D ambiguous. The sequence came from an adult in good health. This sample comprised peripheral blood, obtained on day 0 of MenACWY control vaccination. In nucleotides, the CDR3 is TGTGCCAGCAGCTTGGTACCGATAGAAGCTTTCTTT. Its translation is CASSLVPIEAFF.